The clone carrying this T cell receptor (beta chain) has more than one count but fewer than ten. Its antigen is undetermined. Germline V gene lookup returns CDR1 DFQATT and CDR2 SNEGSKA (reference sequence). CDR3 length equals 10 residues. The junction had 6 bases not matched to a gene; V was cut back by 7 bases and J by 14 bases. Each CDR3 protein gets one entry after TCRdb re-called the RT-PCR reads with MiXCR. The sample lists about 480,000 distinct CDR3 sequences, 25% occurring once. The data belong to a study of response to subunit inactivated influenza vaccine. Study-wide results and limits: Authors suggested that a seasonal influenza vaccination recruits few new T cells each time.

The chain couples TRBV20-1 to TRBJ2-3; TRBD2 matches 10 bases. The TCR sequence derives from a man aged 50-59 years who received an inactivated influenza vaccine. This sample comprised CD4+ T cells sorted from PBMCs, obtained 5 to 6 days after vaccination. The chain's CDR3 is CSVLAGAPYF. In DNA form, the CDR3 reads TGCAGTGTCCTAGCGGGGGCACCGTATTTT.